This T cell receptor (beta chain) derives from a study of shared clonotypes between healthy human individuals. In regard to this clone: Its antigen is unknown. Other nucleotide sequences from this sample produce the same CDR3.

Study findings and constraints: Non-shared clonotypes showed lower generation probabilities than clonotypes common to all four donors.

Germline assignment: CDR1 SGHRS and CDR2 YFSETQ. After removal of 0 bases from V and 7 bases from J, the junction contained 3 bases not matched to a gene. CDR3 length equals 14 residues. Using about 0.2 ug DNA, about 30,000 T cell genomes, the sorted-subset replicate PCRs were run. Sequencing used immunoSEQ multiplex PCR; TCRdb keeps in-frame clones, though not all of them. The sample carries roughly 770,000 clones, about 97% recorded once. CD8 cells regarded as naive lacked CD45RO, were positively chosen for CCR7, and omitted terminally differentiated effector memory CD45RA+ cells. The source material was naive CD8+ T cells sorted from blood. The chain couples TRBV5-1 to TRBJ2-7, with TRBD2 matching 11 bases. The sequence came from a man aged 25-45 years in good health. CDR3 in DNA: TGCGCCAGCAGCTTGGTAGCGGGAGGGCCAGAGCAGTACTTC. Translation: CASSLVAGGPEQYF.